This entry lists 30 T cell receptor beta chains sequenced from one sample in a study of blood T cells in healthy people across ages. A second 7 to 11 cycle PCR used barcoded and J-beta primers. TCRdb redid the calling of the 5' RACE reads with MiXCR, one entry per CDR3 protein. Among 1.5 million to 2 million distinct CDR3 sequences listed, under 30% were seen once. Sequencing used blood. The source of these receptors is a woman in her 30s in good health.

The V and J genes are TRBV12-5 and TRBJ2-7, with D possibly being TRBD2 (6 bases). Between the trimmed V and J ends, which lost 6 bases and 0 bases, there was a span of 18 bases. The CDR3 runs 16 residues. Germline CDR1 reads LGHNT; CDR2 reads FRNRAP. CDR3 nucleotides: TGTGCTAGTGGACGGTACGGGGGTGCCTCCTCCTACGAGCAGTACTTC. This codes for CASGRYGGASSYEQYF.

V gene TRBV12-3 or TRBV12-4 combines with J gene TRBJ2-3; maybe TRBD2 (7 bases). The V and J ends lost 4 bases and 5 bases respectively, with 13 bases between them. The CDR3 length is 14 residues. This CDR3 reads CASSWEGGQDTQYF. CDR3 DNA: TGTGCCAGCAGTTGGGAGGGGGGGCAAGATACGCAGTATTTT.

This clonotype was detected a few times. The rearrangement uses TRBV7-9 and TRBJ2-7, with D perhaps matching TRBD1 (5 bases). Trimming stripped 0 bases from V and 6 bases from J, with 9 bases between. CDR3 length: 13 residues. Germline CDR1 and CDR2: SEHNR and FQNEAQ (reference sequence). The CDR3 spells CASSLAAQGEQYF. The CDR3 nucleotides read TGTGCCAGCAGCTTAGCGGCCCAGGGCGAGCAGTACTTC. Based on the CDR3 plus reference TRBV7-9 and TRBJ2-7, the full variable domain is DTGVSQNPRHKITKRGQNVTFRCDPISEHNRLYWYRQTLGQGPEFLTYFQNEAQLEKSRLLSDRFSAERPKGSFSTLEIQRTEQGDSAMYLCASSLAAQGEQYFGPGTRLTVT.

This clonotype was counted ten times or more. The J gene is TRBJ2-7, the V gene TRBV3-1, with TRBD1 matching 8 bases. The J segment lost 6 bases and the V segment lost 4 bases, leaving 11 bases of the junction unmatched. The CDR3 spans 15 residues. CDR1 LGHDT and CDR2 YNNKEL come from the germline V gene (reference sequence). Here the CDR3 DNA reads TGTGCCAGCAGCCCCCCAGGACAGGGACCTCTCGAGCAGTACTTC. This gives the protein CASSPPGQGPLEQYF.

This clonotype was observed a few times. Germline is not matched at one junction end, which may reflect a read error. The chain carries TRBV7-2 and TRBJ2-3; 8 nucleotides match TRBD1. In germline, CDR1 is SGHTA, CDR2 FQGNSA. CDR3 length equals 15 residues. For the CDR3, the DNA is TGTGCCAGCAGTCTGGACAGGGCGGTTGAAGATATGCAGTATTTT. This encodes CASSLDRAVEDMQYF.

Turning to this clonotype: Since a much larger clone is just one base distant, this may be a read error. This chain links TRBV6-2 or TRBV6-3 with TRBJ2-5, with D unresolved. The length of the CDR3 is 12 residues. Germline lookup yields CDR1 MNHEY and CDR2 SVGEGT. Trimming took off 2 bases at V and 5 bases at J, with 6 bases between the two ends. The chain's CDR3 is CASSYLTETQYF. The CDR3 region has the DNA TGTGCCAGCAGTTACCTCACGGAGACCCAGTACTTC.

There are many counts of this clonotype. The genes are TRBV7-2 and TRBJ2-3; 10 bases agree with TRBD2. The CDR3 has 17 amino acids. Germline V gene sequence: CDR1 SGHTA, CDR2 FQGNSA. V was pared by 5 bases and J by 2 bases, with 10 bases of the junction left unmatched. The CDR3 loop reads CASSVLAGTSLTDTQYF. The CDR3 DNA sequence: TGTGCCAGCAGCGTACTAGCGGGAACATCCCTCACAGATACGCAGTATTTT.

This chain joins TRBV20-1 and TRBJ1-5, with a weak D call TRBD1 (5 bases). Between the trimmed V and J ends, which lost 5 bases and 7 bases, there was a span of 21 bases. This CDR3 spans 15 amino acids. The germline V gene encodes CDR1 DFQATT and CDR2 SNEGSKA (reference sequence). The CDR3, as DNA: TGCAGTGCTTCCAGTGGGGCAGGGTTCGGGCAGCCCCAGCATTTT. Its protein is CSASSGAGFGQPQHF.

The genes are TRBV12-3 or TRBV12-4 and TRBJ2-3; perhaps TRBD2 as D (5 bases). CDR3 length: 12 amino acids. The V and J ends lost 6 bases and 7 bases respectively, with 11 bases between them. This CDR3 reads CASSPGLHTQYF. DNA for the CDR3: TGTGCCAGCAGCCCAGGACTGCATACGCAGTATTTT.

The genes are TRBV20-1 and TRBJ2-1; 9 positions agree with TRBD2. The V segment lost 7 bases and the J segment 9 bases; nucleotides outside the gene matches: 10. The CDR3 consists of 13 residues. Per the germline V gene, CDR1 is DFQATT and CDR2 is SNEGSKA (reference sequence). The CDR3 loop is CSVGASGIIEQFF. CDR3 sequence (DNA): TGCAGTGTGGGGGCTAGCGGGATCATTGAGCAGTTCTTC.

As for this clonotype: This could be a read error, since a much larger clone is one nucleotide away. The gene calls are TRBV20-1 and TRBJ2-7, with D perhaps matching TRBD2 (7 bases). The DNA end favors TRBJ2-5, so the J call may be wrong. This CDR3 comprises 14 residues. The germline V gene has CDR1 DFQATT and CDR2 SNEGSKA (reference sequence). The CDR3 is CSTPITGRGETQYF. The CDR3 nucleotides read TGCAGTACTCCGATAACAGGGAGGGGAGAGACCCAGTACTTC.

The rearrangement uses TRBV6-6 and TRBJ1-2; TRBD1 is a possible D gene (6 bases). V was shortened by 2 bases and J by 8 bases, with 12 bases between the two germline ends. This CDR3 is built from 13 residues. The germline V gene encodes CDR1 MNHNY and CDR2 SVGAGI (reference sequence). The CDR3 region has the DNA TGTGCCAGCAGTTACGTGGCAGGGGAAGGCTACACCTTC. Translated, it gives CASSYVAGEGYTF.

A word on this clonotype: Since a much larger clone is just one base distant, this may be a read error. The chain uses TRBV7-6 and TRBJ2-7, with D tentatively TRBD1 (6 bases). CDR1 is SGHVS and CDR2 is FNYEAQ in the germline V gene. Trimming stripped 4 bases from V and 6 bases from J, with 13 bases between. The CDR3 loop spans 13 amino acids. This CDR3 is CASSSQGCGEQYF. The CDR3 nucleotides read TGTGCCAGCAGCTCCCAGGGGTGCGGCGAGCAGTACTTC. Full variable domain (remainder filled in from reference TRBV7-6 and TRBJ2-7): GAGVSQSPRYKVTKRGQDVALRCDPISGHVSLYWYRQALGQGPEFLTYFNYEAQQDKSGLPNDRFSAERPEGSISTLTIQRTEQRDSAMYRCASSSQGCGEQYFGPGTRLTVT.

This chain uses TRBV12-5 with TRBJ1-1; D is ambiguous. Germline V CDR1 and CDR2: LGHNT, FRNRAP. V was trimmed by 4 bases and J by 5 bases, leaving 14 bases between them. This CDR3 has 14 amino acids. CDR3 sequence: CASGYVSMGTEAFF. CDR3 nucleotide sequence: TGTGCTAGTGGTTACGTCTCGATGGGGACTGAAGCTTTCTTT. Supplemented by reference TRBV12-5 and TRBJ1-1, the full variable domain reads DARVTQTPRHKVTEMGQEVTMRCQPILGHNTVFWYRQTMMQGLELLAYFRNRAPLDDSGMPKDRFSAEMPDATLATLKIQPSEPRDSAVYFCASGYVSMGTEAFFGQGTRLTVV.

The sample holds a few counts of this clonotype. V gene TRBV5-5 combines with J gene TRBJ1-1; TRBD1 agrees at 7 bases. CDR3 size: 15 residues. The V segment lost 0 bases and the J segment 6 bases; nucleotides outside the gene matches: 8. The germline CDR1 and CDR2 sequences are SGHKS and YYEKEE (reference sequence). As DNA, the CDR3 is TGTGCCAGCAGCTTGGCTAGGCAGGGGGGCGCTGAAGCTTTCTTT. It codes for CASSLARQGGAEAFF. Combining the CDR3 with reference TRBV5-5 and TRBJ1-1 gives the whole variable domain DAGVTQSPTHLIKTRGQQVTLRCSPISGHKSVSWYQQVLGQGPQFIFQYYEKEERGRGNFPDRFSARQFPNYSSELNVNALLLGDSALYLCASSLARQGGAEAFFGQGTRLTVV.

Concerning this clonotype: A much larger clonotype is one base distant, so this may be a read error. V is TRBV21-1 and J is TRBJ2-7; the table's D call of TRBD2 was not tested on the DNA. TRBV21-1 is noted as a pseudogene. The CDR3 has 15 residues. As DNA, the CDR3 is TGTGCCAGCATGCTCACTAGCGGGGGAACCTACGAGCAGGACTTC. This codes for CASMLTSGGTYEQDF.

There are many counts of this clonotype. The chain carries TRBV15 and TRBJ1-2, with D perhaps TRBD1 (6 bases). This CDR3 is 16 amino acids long. V was trimmed by 0 bases and J by 5 bases, leaving 16 bases between them. Per germline, CDR1 LNHNV and CDR2 YYDKDF (reference sequence). CDR3 amino acids: CATSRDQLTGRYGYTF. Written as DNA, the CDR3 is TGTGCCACCAGCAGAGATCAACTGACAGGCCGGTATGGCTACACCTTC.

The chain links TRBV20-1 to TRBJ2-1; possibly TRBD2 for D (5 bases). The CDR3 has 15 amino acids. V was trimmed by 3 bases and J by 6 bases, leaving 18 bases between them. Germline-derived CDR1 and CDR2 are DFQATT and SNEGSKA (reference sequence). The CDR3, as DNA: TGCAGTGCTAGTTCCCGACGGGGTCTTGGCAATGAGCAGTTCTTC. It specifies CSASSRRGLGNEQFF.

There are a few counts of this clonotype. The chain couples TRBV6-2 or TRBV6-3 to TRBJ2-7, with a possible D match to TRBD2 (6 bases). V lost 6 bases to trimming and J lost 6 bases, with 18 bases between them. CDR3 length equals 14 residues. CDR1 is MNHEY and CDR2 is SVGEGT in the germline V gene. This CDR3 is CASSDRDSLAEQYF. The DNA for the CDR3 is TGTGCCAGCAGCGACCGGGACTCCCTCGCCGAGCAGTACTTC.

This clonotype was counted between two and nine times. This chain joins TRBV28 and TRBJ1-6; TRBD1 matches at 9 bases. The V gene's germline CDR1 is MDHEN and CDR2 SYDVKM. This CDR3 has 15 residues. The V gene end was trimmed by 1 base and the J gene end by 10 bases; junction bases not matched to a gene: 5. CDR3 residues: CASSLSGTGYSPLHF. CDR3 bases: TGTGCCAGCAGTTTATCGGGGACAGGGTACTCACCCCTCCACTTT.

V usage is TRBV2 and J usage is TRBJ2-7, with D unclear. In germline, CDR1 is SNHLY, CDR2 FYNNEI. This CDR3 comprises 14 residues. Trimming took 4 bases from V and 7 from J, leaving 17 bases between them. CDR3 sequence (DNA): TGTGCCAGCAGTGTGAGTTACACCAACAATGAGCAGTACTTC. This sequence encodes CASSVSYTNNEQYF.

A note on this clonotype: A much bigger clone sits one base away, suggesting this may be a read error. The rearrangement uses TRBV11-2 and TRBJ2-5; D uncertain. V lost 7 bases to trimming and J lost 0 bases, with 3 bases between them. The CDR3 runs to 11 residues. Germline loops: CDR1 SGHAT, CDR2 FQNNGV. This CDR3 is CASTHQETQYF. CDR3 coding DNA: TGTGCCAGCACCCACCAAGAGACCCAGTACTTC.

This rearrangement joins TRBV7-2 to TRBJ2-1; 8 bases map to TRBD2. The CDR3 extends over 20 amino acids. The germline V gene has CDR1 SGHTA and CDR2 FQGNSA. Trimming took 5 bases from V and 0 from J; bases not matched to a gene: 18. CDR3 coding DNA: TGTACCAGCAGCCCCCACACACTAGCGGTCGGAAGGGGCTCCTACAATGAGCAGTTCTTC. Protein product: CTSSPHTLAVGRGSYNEQFF. Variable domain in full (rest from reference TRBV7-2 and TRBJ2-1): GAGVSQSPSNKVTEKGKDVELRCDPISGHTALYWYRQSLGQGLEFLIYFQGNSAPDKSGLPSDRFSAERTGGSVSTLTIQRTQQEDSAVYLCTSSPHTLAVGRGSYNEQFFGPGTRLTVL.

This clonotype was counted many times. V gene TRBV13 combines with J gene TRBJ2-1, with TRBD1 as a possible D gene (6 bases). The CDR3 has 14 amino acids. V lost 5 bases, J lost 5 bases, and 13 bases lay in between. Germline loops: CDR1 PRHDT, CDR2 FYEKMQ (reference sequence). For the CDR3, the DNA is TGTGCCAGCAGCGAAACCGGGACAAACAATGAGCAGTTCTTC. It codes for CASSETGTNNEQFF.

Only a few counts were recorded for this clonotype. V is TRBV15 and J is TRBJ2-5; unclear D gene. The CDR3 loop spans 16 amino acids. The V gene lost 7 bases and the J gene lost 2 bases, with 20 bases spanning the gap. In germline, CDR1 is LNHNV, CDR2 YYDKDF (reference sequence). The CDR3 sequence: CATKSRPGQLQETQYF. The CDR3, as DNA: TGTGCCACCAAAAGTCGTCCCGGCCAATTACAAGAGACCCAGTACTTC.

This clonotype was seen only a few times. This sequence joins TRBV7-9 and TRBJ2-1; D remains unclear. CDR1 is SEHNR and CDR2 is FQNEAQ in the germline V gene (reference sequence). The CDR3 spans 13 residues. Trimming stripped 5 bases from V and 6 bases from J, with 11 bases between. The CDR3 loop is CASSEGPTNEQFF. The DNA for the CDR3 is TGTGCCAGCAGCGAAGGCCCGACCAATGAGCAGTTCTTC. Complete variable domain (other parts from reference TRBV7-9 and TRBJ2-1): DTGVSQNPRHKITKRGQNVTFRCDPISEHNRLYWYRQTLGQGPEFLTYFQNEAQLEKSRLLSDRFSAERPKGSFSTLEIQRTEQGDSAMYLCASSEGPTNEQFFGPGTRLTVL.

This clonotype came up a few times. The chain carries TRBV20-1 and TRBJ2-7, with a weak D call TRBD1 (6 bases). Germline assignment: CDR1 DFQATT and CDR2 SNEGSKA (reference sequence). V lost 1 base, J lost 0 bases, and 22 bases lay in between. There are 18 residues in the CDR3. The CDR3 reads CSARGAGDGRTISYEQYF. The DNA of the CDR3 is TGCAGTGCTAGAGGTGCAGGGGACGGAAGAACAATCTCCTACGAGCAGTACTTC.

This clonotype was counted between two and nine times. At one of its ends the junction is not consistent with the germline gene, which may arise from a read error. The chain joins TRBV2 to TRBJ2-1; 15 bases match TRBD2. This CDR3 is built from 17 residues. Germline CDR1 is SNHLY and CDR2 is FYNNEI. In DNA, the CDR3 is TGTGCCAGCAGTCCGGGACTAGCGGGGGGATCCTACAATGGGCAGTTCTTC. Translation: CASSPGLAGGSYNGQFF.

The gene calls are TRBV7-2 and TRBJ2-5; D is perhaps TRBD1 (8 bases). V was pared by 5 bases and J by 5 bases, with 18 bases between. The CDR3 has 15 amino acids. Germline CDR1 SGHTA, CDR2 FQGNSA. CDR3 bases: TGTGCCAGCAGCGGCCGGACAGGGCGGGGGGAGACCCAGTACTTC. Its protein product is CASSGRTGRGETQYF.

The J gene is TRBJ1-2, the V gene TRBV6-5; tentatively, D is TRBD1 (6 bases). CDR1 and CDR2 from the germline V gene are MNHEY and SVGAGI. Trimming removed 7 bases from V and 2 bases from J, with 20 bases in between. This CDR3 is 16 amino acids long. DNA of the CDR3: TGTGCCAGCAAACGAGATGCCCGGGGGCTAAACTATGGCTACACCTTC. Amino acids: CASKRDARGLNYGYTF.